The T cell receptor beta chain described here comes from a study of response to subunit inactivated influenza vaccine listed by TCRdb under 2018. In terms of the full investigation: The study used deep quantitative T cell receptor repertoire profiling to track responses to a trivalent subunit inactivated influenza vaccine.

This clonotype has only a few counts. What this receptor recognizes is not known. Per-base qualities were not stored, and no clone one base away is much larger. Beyond this particular receptor, the publication reports: According to the authors, only a limited number of new T cells may be recruited by each seasonal influenza vaccination.

V loses 7 bases at its end and J loses 5 bases; junction bases beyond the gene matches: 11. Its CDR3 holds 16 amino acids, cysteine through phenylalanine. Kept here is only the CDR3 DNA, which spans 48 bases and is read in frame from base 1. The method was RT-PCR. Sequencing took place on an Illumina HiSeq 2500. The public reads were run again by TCRdb, first through fastp at Q25 and then through MiXCR, and only productive beta chains were kept. Each entry is one CDR3 protein sequence, shown with its most common DNA and genes. In this sample the table shows roughly 620,000 distinct CDR3 sequences, 11% of which occur a single time. The ten largest account for approximately 11% of the sample. These sequences were also reported in another study, on T cells expressing NK-cell markers. From the second report: TCR beta cDNA libraries were prepared using 5'RACE template switching, which introduced a universal primer site and unique molecular identifiers. TCR beta-chain repertoires were profiled in sorted CD3+CD56+NKG2C+, CD3+CD56+NKG2C- and CD3+CD56-NKG2C+ T-cell subsets from roughly eight donors. Of the eight sequenced donors, seven were found to be HCMV-seropositive and one was found to be HCMV-seronegative. In several experiments an anti-gammadeltaTCR antibody was added to restrict sorting to alphabetaTCR-expressing T cells. In five to seven donors, the dominant CD3+CD56+NKG2C+ clonotypes were among the top 10 CD8+ clonotypes and accounted for roughly 1.0-8% of CD8+ T cells. Those dominant clonotypes were again the most abundant among CD3+CD56-NKG2C+ cells in a few donors, at roughly 25-60.1%. It remained unclear whether the expanded NKG2C-expressing T cell clones were specific for HCMV antigens. The study sequenced eight donors, all healthy volunteers chosen at random: three men and five women. To determine HCMV serostatus, a commercial ELISA kit was used to detect HCMV-specific IgG in serum. Ficoll density gradient centrifugation was used to isolate peripheral blood mononuclear cells from blood. Bulk peripheral blood T-cell repertoires were additionally sequenced from unsorted PBMC for about 6 donors. cDNA synthesis was primed from the TCR beta constant segment, followed by two successive PCR amplification steps. Libraries were sequenced as 2 x 150 bp reads on Illumina HiSeq 2000/2500, MiSeq or NextSeq. Reads were demultiplexed and grouped by UMI with MIGEC, and clonotypes were assembled and quantified with MiTCR. To exclude erroneous sequences, only TCR cDNA sequences supported by at least two reads were retained. The tcR package was used for downstream repertoire analysis, and clonotypes were matched across fractions by CDR3 nucleotide sequence plus V segment. VDJmatch was used to annotate antigen specificity against VDJdb, with one amino acid substitution allowed in CDR3.

Here the sequenced sample was PBMCs from blood, taken on the day of vaccination. The chain is assembled from TRBV12-3 or TRBV12-4 and TRBJ2-7, with 13 bases matching TRBD2. The TCR sequence derives from a man aged 50 to 60 who received an inactivated influenza vaccine. Donor details come from another sample of the same person, matched by shared clones. The CDR3 has the sequence CASMKRTSGSKHEQYF. The DNA reads as follows: TGTGCCAGCATGAAGCGGACTAGCGGGAGTAAACACGAGCAGTACTTC.